The clone carrying this T cell receptor beta chain was detected once. Its target is unknown. Indicated time point: blood 4 weeks post-SBRT, at nephrectomy. The treatment is: 15 Gy SBRT to primary tumor, nephrectomy 4 weeks later. Nephrectomy followed 15 Gy stereotactic body radiation by 4 weeks. The tumor was a clear cell renal cell carcinoma. The data originate from a study of radiation and T cells in renal cell carcinoma. Study-wide results and caveats: Top tumor clonotypes rose in blood 2 weeks post-radiation, then contracted.

Data came from immunoSEQ multiplex PCR; TCRdb stores just in-frame clones and leaves some out. The table records 60,000 or so clones, roughly 80% of them present only once. The source was blood, collected from a patient whose treatment included radiotherapy and nephrectomy. The origin of this receptor is a man aged 55-75 years with renal cell carcinoma.

CDR3 residues: CASSSRGGLTPAGANVLTF. The CDR3 coding sequence is TGTGCCAGCAGCTCACGGGGGGGCCTCACCCCAGCTGGGGCCAACGTCCTGACTTTC. The V gene is TRBV11-3, the J gene TRBJ2-6; TRBD2 matches at 8 bases. The germline V gene has CDR1 SGHNT and CDR2 YENEEA. There are 19 residues in the CDR3. The ends lost 4 bases at V and 2 bases at J; junction bases unmatched: 13.